The 10 T cell receptor beta chains listed next were all sequenced from one sample in a study of T cells in Graves' hyperthyroidism and ophthalmopathy. RNA transcripts provided the source from which TCR beta CDR3 regions were amplified. The TCR CDR3 first-round RT-PCR relied on the HTBI primer set. Each CDR3 protein gets one entry after TCRdb re-called the multiplex PCR reads with MiXCR. The top ten hold 15% to 18% of the sample, which has fewer than 850,000 distinct CDR3 sequences, approximately 15% seen once. Sequencing was carried out using blood. The receptors were sampled from a man aged 50 to 60 with Graves' hyperthyroidism.

This clonotype was counted ten times or more. The V call is TRBV7-2, the J call TRBJ2-6; TRBD1 agrees at 8 bases. Germline assignment: CDR1 SGHTA and CDR2 FQGNSA. The CDR3 consists of 14 residues. V trimming: 0 bases; J trimming: 10 bases; junction bases outside the gene matches: 2. The CDR3 loop reads CASSLAGQVNVLTF. The CDR3 DNA reads as TGTGCCAGCAGCTTAGCGGGACAGGTGAACGTCCTGACTTTC.

This clonotype has a count of ten or more. The V gene is TRBV3-1, the J gene TRBJ2-7, with D maybe TRBD2 (5 bases). Trimming took 1 base from V and 2 from J, leaving 9 bases between them. The germline gives CDR1 LGHDT, CDR2 YNNKEL (reference sequence). The CDR3 is 14 residues long. The CDR3 sequence is CASSQGGATYEQYF. As DNA, the CDR3 is TGTGCCAGCAGCCAAGGGGGAGCAACCTACGAGCAGTACTTC.

There are many counts of this clonotype. This rearrangement joins TRBV12-3 or TRBV12-4 to TRBJ2-5; 8 bases are shared with TRBD1. The trim removed 10 bases at V and 5 bases at J, leaving 9 bases unmatched. This CDR3 has 13 amino acids. This chain's CDR3 is CAILRGQGETQYF. The CDR3 DNA sequence: TGTGCCATCCTCAGGGGGCAGGGGGAGACCCAGTACTTC.

In this sample, this clonotype turned up many times. This sequence joins TRBV2 and TRBJ2-1; D tentatively reads TRBD1 or TRBD2 (5 bases each). Germline-derived CDR1 and CDR2 are SNHLY and FYNNEI. Trimming cost V 4 bases and J 7 bases, with 14 bases left between them. This CDR3 is 14 amino acids long. CDR3 protein: CASSAGPPPNEQFF. The CDR3 coding sequence is TGTGCCAGCAGTGCGGGGCCCCCTCCTAATGAGCAGTTCTTC.

This clonotype was observed a few times. CDR3 residues: CSVEWGAGTNEQFF. Written as DNA, the CDR3 is TGCAGCGTTGAGTGGGGAGCGGGAACGAATGAGCAGTTCTTC. The chain joins TRBV29-1 to TRBJ2-1, with 7 bases lining up with TRBD2. In germline, CDR1 is SQVTM, CDR2 ANQGSEA. The junction had 9 bases not matched to a gene; V was cut back by 3 bases and J by 7 bases. This CDR3 region has 14 residues.

This chain joins TRBV6-1 and TRBJ2-1, with 9 positions matching TRBD2. This CDR3 is built from 15 residues. Germline CDR1 is MNHNS and CDR2 is SASEGT. The V gene end was trimmed by 6 bases and the J gene end by 5 bases; junction bases not matched to a gene: 8. CDR3 bases: TGTGCCAGCAGCCGAGCGGGAGGCCTCCACAATGAGCAGTTCTTC. Its protein is CASSRAGGLHNEQFF.

This clonotype came up many times. The chain joins TRBV28 to TRBJ2-1; possible D gene TRBD2, 5 bases. The germline gives CDR1 MDHEN, CDR2 SYDVKM. CDR3 length equals 14 residues. The V end lost 7 bases, the J end lost 3 bases, and 13 bases lay between the germline ends. The CDR3 sequence is CASTSGSGYNEQFF. CDR3 sequence (DNA): TGTGCCAGCACCTCGGGGTCCGGCTACAATGAGCAGTTCTTC.

This clonotype was detected only a few times. This chain joins TRBV6-1 and TRBJ2-1; 10 positions agree with TRBD2. Germline loops: CDR1 MNHNS, CDR2 SASEGT. With V trimmed by 6 bases and J by 5 bases, 7 bases remained unmatched. This CDR3 spans 15 amino acids. Here the CDR3 DNA reads TGTGCCAGCAGGCTCGTAGCGGGAGGAAACAATGAGCAGTTCTTC. This encodes CASRLVAGGNNEQFF.

This clonotype was seen repeatedly, ten times or more. This sequence joins TRBV3-1 and TRBJ2-3, with D uncertain. This CDR3 contains 15 residues. Deletions cut 1 base from V and 3 bases from J, with 11 bases between. Germline V CDR1 and CDR2: LGHDT, YNNKEL (reference sequence). CDR3 coding DNA: TGTGCCAGCAGCCAAGCCAGGACCCCTACAGATACGCAGTATTTT. This gives the protein CASSQARTPTDTQYF.

At least ten counts were recorded for this clonotype. J is TRBJ2-7 and V is TRBV28, with D perhaps TRBD1 (5 bases). CDR1 is MDHEN and CDR2 is SYDVKM in the germline V gene. V was shortened by 2 bases and J by 4 bases, with 27 bases between the two germline ends. This CDR3 comprises 19 residues. The CDR3 nucleotides are TGTGCCAGCAGTTTAGGTCGACTCCTCGTTCCCCAAGGGGCTTACGAGCAGTACTTC. As protein: CASSLGRLLVPQGAYEQYF.